This paragraph reports one TCR beta chain. Specified treatment: over 15 received Ad26.COV2.S at low or high dose, single or two shots; 5 received placebo; per-sample allocation not given. Samples were taken on day 63 after the first vaccine or placebo injection. As its vector, the vaccine had Ad26, which expressed Wuhan-strain SARS-CoV-2 spike. TCRdb's table, derived via immunoSEQ multiplex PCR, lists solely in-frame clones and lacks some. The repertoire includes roughly 500,000 clones, roughly nine tenths of them detected once, and roughly 13% sits in the top ten. The sample comes from a study of Ad26.COV2.S vaccination and SARS-CoV-2 variants. The origin of this receptor is a person aged 18-60 years who received the Ad26.COV2.S COVID-19 vaccine or a placebo. The starting material was peripheral blood, obtained in a trial of Ad26.COV2.S vaccine versus placebo.

CDR3 loop: CASRLAGGPNEQFF. For the CDR3, the DNA is TGTGCCAGCAGGTTAGCGGGAGGGCCGAATGAGCAGTTCTTC. The gene calls are TRBV21-1 and TRBJ2-1; TRBD2, the table's D call, was not compared with the DNA. TRBV21-1 is a pseudogene segment. This CDR3 contains 14 residues.